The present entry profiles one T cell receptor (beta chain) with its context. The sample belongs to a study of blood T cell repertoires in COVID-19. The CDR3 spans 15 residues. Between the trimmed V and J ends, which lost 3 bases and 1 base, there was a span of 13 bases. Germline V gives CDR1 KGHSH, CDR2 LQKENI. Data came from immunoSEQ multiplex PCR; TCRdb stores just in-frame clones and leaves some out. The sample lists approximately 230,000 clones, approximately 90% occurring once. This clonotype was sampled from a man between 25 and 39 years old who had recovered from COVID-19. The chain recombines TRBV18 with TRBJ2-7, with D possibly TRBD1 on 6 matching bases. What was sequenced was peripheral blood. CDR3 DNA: TGTGCCAGCTCACCCCCGTCGAGGGGGTCCTACGAGCAGTACTTC. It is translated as CASSPPSRGSYEQYF.